This TCR beta chain is from a study of T cell repertoires in ileal Crohn's disease. Overall study context: Operated complications were stricturing disease (roughly 60%) and penetrating disease (about 40%). M6 samples are neoterminal ileum biopsies from postoperative colonoscopy.

This clone was counted a single time. The antigen remains unidentified. Study-wide points: Sorted CD8 T cells held more high-frequency clones than CD4. Within the first postoperative year, endoscopy came at median roughly 6.9 months.

Trimming removed 6 bases from V and 5 bases from J, with 10 bases in between. Germline lookup yields CDR1 MNHNS and CDR2 SASEGT. The CDR3 covers 12 residues. Specified time point: neoterminal ileum biopsy at postoperative endoscopy, about 6 months after surgery. TCRdb's table, derived via immunoSEQ multiplex PCR, lists solely in-frame clones and lacks some. This table has tens of thousands of clones, roughly nine tenths appearing once. The receptor was isolated from an adult with Crohn's disease. The chain couples TRBV6-1 to TRBJ1-1; D unresolved. Material: ileal tissue. CDR3 loop: CASSDIKTEAFF. CDR3 sequence (DNA): TGTGCCAGCAGCGACATAAAGACTGAAGCTTTCTTT.